Listed here are 24 T cell receptor beta chains from one sample, sequenced in a study of graft-versus-host responses after intestinal transplantation. Clones were sequenced by immunoSEQ multiplex PCR, and TCRdb holds only the in-frame ones, with some missing. The sample has about 84,000 clones; more than 85% are singletons. These receptors' targets are unknown. This sample comprised unstimulated CD4+ T cells sorted from spleen or lymph node cells, obtained before transplant. The receptors stem from a human donor who was the organ donor for an intestinal transplant.

The rearrangement links TRBV7-2 to TRBJ2-7; 8 positions match TRBD2. V lost 0 bases and J lost 0; bases outside the gene matches: 1. This CDR3 is built from 15 residues. Germline loops: CDR1 SGHTA, CDR2 FQGNSA. CDR3 nucleotide sequence: TGTGCCAGCAGCTTAGCAGCGGGGGCCTCCTACGAGCAGTACTTC. It codes for CASSLAAGASYEQYF. The complete variable domain, with remaining parts taken from reference TRBV7-2 and TRBJ2-7, reads GAGVSQSPSNKVTEKGKDVELRCDPISGHTALYWYRQSLGQGLEFLIYFQGNSAPDKSGLPSDRFSAERTGGSVSTLTIQRTQQEDSAVYLCASSLAAGASYEQYFGPGTRLTVT.

V is TRBV6-5 and J is TRBJ1-1; D remains unclear. This CDR3 contains 11 residues. V lost 8 bases to trimming and J lost 1 base, with 5 bases between them. Germline assignment: CDR1 MNHEY and CDR2 SVGAGI. The CDR3 sequence is CASLRNTEAFF. CDR3 in DNA: TGTGCCAGCCTGAGGAACACTGAAGCTTTCTTT.

The rearrangement joins TRBV4-2 to TRBJ1-2; TRBD1 matches 7 bases. Germline assignment: CDR1 LGHNA and CDR2 YNFKEQ. V shed 0 bases and J 6 bases; nucleotides not matched to a gene: 7. This CDR3 comprises 15 residues. The CDR3 spells CASSQDSGGRDGYTF. CDR3 sequence (DNA): TGTGCCAGCAGCCAAGATTCAGGGGGGCGAGATGGCTACACCTTC.

DNA for the CDR3: TGTGCCAGCTCAACAGGGGGGAACACAGATACGCAGTATTTT. It is translated as CASSTGGNTDTQYF. This chain joins TRBV18 and TRBJ2-3; 8 bases are shared with TRBD1. V lost 5 bases, J lost 2 bases, and 3 bases stayed unmatched. Germline values: CDR1 KGHSH, CDR2 LQKENI. The CDR3 consists of 14 residues.

Worth noting for this clone: Sequence at one end of the junction differs from germline and may be a read error. The V gene is TRBV7-7, the J gene TRBJ2-5; TRBD2 agrees at 10 bases. The CDR3 extends over 15 amino acids. In germline, CDR1 is SSHAT, CDR2 FNYEAQ (reference sequence). This chain's CDR3 is CASSFLAGVWETQYF. The CDR3 DNA reads TGTGCTAGCAGCTTTCTAGCGGGGGTTTGGGAGACCCAGTACTTC.

For this clone: This CDR3 is also generated by other DNA sequences in the sample. J is TRBJ2-7 and V is TRBV28, with D hard to call. Germline V CDR1 and CDR2: MDHEN, SYDVKM. CDR3 length equals 11 residues. Trimming stripped 2 bases from V and 4 bases from J, with 3 bases between. The CDR3 region has the DNA TGTGCCAGCAGTTTACAATACGAGCAGTACTTC. This encodes CASSLQYEQYF.

The rearrangement joins TRBV11-3 to TRBJ2-5; 7 bases line up with TRBD2. Germline-derived CDR1 and CDR2 are SGHNT and YENEEA. The V gene end was trimmed by 2 bases and the J gene end by 3 bases; junction bases not matched to a gene: 3. This CDR3 spans 14 amino acids. The CDR3 region is CASSLPLAEETQYF. CDR3 DNA: TGTGCCAGCAGCTTACCCCTAGCGGAAGAGACCCAGTACTTC.

The chain links TRBV6-1 to TRBJ1-1; 8 bases are shared with TRBD1. Per germline, CDR1 MNHNS and CDR2 SASEGT. The trim removed 6 bases at V and 7 bases at J, leaving 10 bases unmatched. This CDR3 has 14 residues. The CDR3 DNA sequence: TGTGCCAGCAGGGAGACAGGGGTGTCATTTGAAGCTTTCTTT. It is translated as CASRETGVSFEAFF.

CDR3 in DNA: TGTGCCAGCAGCCAGGTAGCGGGTACCTATTCCGGGGCCAACGTCCTGACTTTC. As protein: CASSQVAGTYSGANVLTF. This rearrangement joins TRBV7-3 to TRBJ2-6; 7 nucleotides match TRBD2. The CDR3 runs 18 residues. J lost 4 bases, V lost 5 bases, and 14 bases had no gene match. Germline V gene lookup returns CDR1 SGHTA and CDR2 FQGTGA.

The CDR3 DNA sequence: TGTGCCAGCAGTTACTCGTGGGAGGCCTACGAGCAGTACTTC. Translation gives CASSYSWEAYEQYF. The J gene is TRBJ2-7, the V gene TRBV6-6; D possibly corresponds to TRBD2 (6 bases). Deletions cut 0 bases from V and 2 bases from J, with 8 bases between. The germline V gene has CDR1 MNHNY and CDR2 SVGAGI (reference sequence). The CDR3 loop spans 14 amino acids.

The V and J genes are TRBV30 and TRBJ1-2; D possibly corresponds to TRBD1 (5 bases). V was cut by 3 bases and J by 7 bases, with 9 bases left in between. CDR1 and CDR2 from the germline V gene are GTSNPN and SVGIG (reference sequence). CDR3 length: 11 residues. The CDR3 reads CAWRGEGGYTF. CDR3 coding DNA: TGTGCCTGGAGGGGGGAGGGTGGCTACACCTTC.

The chain links TRBV7-8 to TRBJ2-3; 13 bases align to TRBD2. This CDR3 is 21 amino acids long. Germline trimming cut 1 base from V and 0 bases from J; bases unmatched to any gene: 13. CDR1 is SGHVS, CDR2 FQNEAQ, per germline. This chain's CDR3 is CASSLVVRTSGGVPSTDTQYF. The CDR3 nucleotides read TGTGCCAGCAGCTTAGTAGTTAGGACTAGCGGGGGTGTTCCTAGCACAGATACGCAGTATTTT.

The rearrangement uses TRBV28 and TRBJ2-5; 8 positions match TRBD1. The CDR3 totals 15 residues. Germline-derived CDR1 and CDR2 are MDHEN and SYDVKM. J was trimmed by 5 bases and V by 1 base; bases with no gene match: 6. CDR3 sequence reads: CASSLSVPGGETQYF. The CDR3, as DNA: TGTGCCAGCAGTTTATCTGTTCCAGGGGGCGAGACCCAGTACTTC.

The V gene is TRBV18, the J gene TRBJ1-2; TRBD1 agrees at 7 bases. The CDR3 has 16 residues. Germline lookup yields CDR1 KGHSH and CDR2 LQKENI. After removal of 2 bases from V and 0 bases from J, the junction contained 6 bases not matched to a gene. The CDR3 here is CASSPNSGQSNYGYTF. DNA for the CDR3: TGTGCCAGCTCACCAAATTCGGGACAGTCTAACTATGGCTACACCTTC.

The sample holds one count of this clone. This chain uses TRBV6-5 with TRBJ2-7, with D perhaps matching TRBD2 (6 bases). Germline CDR1 and CDR2: MNHEY and SVGAGI. The V and J ends lost 5 bases and 2 bases respectively, with 13 bases between them. The CDR3 extends over 14 amino acids. CDR3 sequence reads: CASSLEGNTYEQYF. For the CDR3, the DNA is TGTGCCAGCAGTCTGGAGGGGAACACCTACGAGCAGTACTTC.

This clone was observed a handful of times. The chain recombines TRBV6-1 with TRBJ1-2; 8 nucleotides align to TRBD1. The CDR3 extends over 15 amino acids. The junction had 11 bases not matched to a gene; V was cut back by 5 bases and J by 6 bases. The germline V gene encodes CDR1 MNHNS and CDR2 SASEGT. CDR3 sequence: CASSSAYQGANGYTF. The CDR3, as DNA: TGTGCCAGCAGTTCCGCATACCAGGGGGCGAATGGCTACACCTTC.

The chain recombines TRBV18 with TRBJ1-1; TRBD1 is a possible D gene (5 bases). The V end lost 3 bases, the J end lost 3 bases, and 14 bases lay between the germline ends. The CDR3 length is 15 residues. Per the germline V gene, CDR1 is KGHSH and CDR2 is LQKENI. The CDR3 region is CASSPDLRDHTEAFF. The CDR3 coding sequence is TGTGCCAGCTCACCCGACTTGCGGGACCACACTGAAGCTTTCTTT.

The rearrangement links TRBV4-1 to TRBJ2-1, with 12 nucleotides matching TRBD2. The CDR3 spans 15 residues. Losses at the gene ends were 1 base for V and 9 bases for J; bases not matched to a gene: 4. CDR1 and CDR2 (germline): MGHRA, YSYEKL. CDR3 DNA: TGCGCCAGCAGCCAAGGACTAGCGGGGGTCCCTGAGCAGTTCTTC. Translation gives CASSQGLAGVPEQFF.

V and J are TRBV28 and TRBJ1-3; unclear D gene. The CDR3 extends over 14 amino acids. The V gene's germline CDR1 is MDHEN and CDR2 SYDVKM. Trimming pared 5 bases from V and 2 bases from J, leaving 10 bases between. CDR3 in amino acids: CASSPDIPGNTIYF. In nucleotides, the CDR3 is TGTGCCAGCAGTCCTGACATACCTGGAAACACCATATATTTT.

The CDR3 sequence: CASSQNYEQYF. The DNA of the CDR3 is TGTGCCAGCAGCCAAAACTACGAGCAGTACTTC. The rearrangement links TRBV5-8 to TRBJ2-7; D unresolved. Trimming took 4 bases from V and 3 from J, leaving 5 bases between them. This CDR3 contains 11 residues. Germline lookup yields CDR1 SGHTS and CDR2 YDEGEE.

V is TRBV19 and J is TRBJ1-1; TRBD1 agrees at 7 bases. Per the germline V gene, CDR1 is LNHDA and CDR2 is SQIVND (reference sequence). The CDR3 loop spans 14 amino acids. V trimming: 4 bases; J trimming: 4 bases; junction bases outside the gene matches: 6. CDR3 region: CASSTQTGRTEAFF. CDR3 sequence (DNA): TGTGCCAGTAGTACCCAGACAGGGCGCACTGAAGCTTTCTTT. Full variable domain (rest looked up from reference TRBV19 and TRBJ1-1): DGGITQSPKYLFRKEGQNVTLSCEQNLNHDAMYWYRQDPGQGLRLIYYSQIVNDFQKGDIAEGYSVSREKKESFPLTVTSAQKNPTAFYLCASSTQTGRTEAFFGQGTRLTVV.

The rearrangement joins TRBV28 to TRBJ2-3; weak D call: TRBD2 (6 bases). The CDR3 extends over 15 amino acids. V lost 3 bases and J 6 bases, leaving 16 bases between the germline ends. Germline V lookup: CDR1 MDHEN, CDR2 SYDVKM. CDR3 residues: CASSLPVEGRDTQYF. The CDR3 coding sequence is TGTGCCAGCAGTTTGCCGGTGGAGGGACGGGATACGCAGTATTTT.

This clone was seen just once. The gene calls are TRBV7-9 and TRBJ2-3; D possibly corresponds to TRBD2 (6 bases). Trimming took off 6 bases at V and 2 bases at J, with 21 bases between the two ends. The CDR3 is made up of 17 amino acids. Germline V gene data show CDR1 as SEHNR and CDR2 as FQNEAQ (reference sequence). The CDR3 reads CASRSRIGLANTDTQYF. The CDR3 DNA follows: TGTGCCAGCAGATCCCGTATCGGGCTAGCGAACACAGATACGCAGTATTTT.

The chain couples TRBV5-4 to TRBJ2-1, with 9 bases matching TRBD2. The CDR3 runs 17 residues. Unmatched junction bases numbered 13, after V lost 5 bases and J lost 4 bases. Germline CDR1 reads SGHNT; CDR2 reads YYREEE (reference sequence). CDR3 DNA sequence: TGTGCCAGCAGTCGTGGGACTAGCCCCTACCTTTACAATGAGCAGTTCTTC. Its protein is CASSRGTSPYLYNEQFF.